These 17 T cell receptor beta chains were sequenced from one sample in a study of T cell repertoires in cytomegalovirus infection (dated by TCRdb to the late 2010s). The treatment or condition label for this specimen denotes: in vitro stimulation with specific CMV peptide epitopes to enrich CMV-specific T cells. These receptors lack a known antigen. These reads were obtained on an Illumina HiSeq 1500. The raw public data were reprocessed by TCRdb itself: fastp quality trimming at Q25, MiXCR clonotype calling, in-frame beta chains only. Every entry covers one CDR3 protein and lists the most common genes and DNA from its rows. The sample records around 58,000 distinct CDR3 sequences, around 21% of which are singletons. The ten most abundant clones make up 73% of the sample. Sequenced here: CD8+ T cells from cultured PBMCs, sampled from culture after CMV antigen stimulation. Receptors were obtained from a human donor in good health (CMV status not recorded). Some clones in this sample may be carry-over from other donors' samples.

The chain combines TRBV7-2 with TRBJ2-7, with a weak D call TRBD1 (5 bases). The V and J ends lost 7 bases and 2 bases respectively, with 18 bases between them. In germline, CDR1 is SGHTA, CDR2 FQGNSA. There are 15 residues in the CDR3. In nucleotides, the CDR3 is TGTGCCAGCACCGAAGAGTCAGGGCCCACCTACGAGCAGTACTTC. Translation: CASTEESGPTYEQYF.

The chain uses TRBV4-3 and TRBJ2-2; TRBD2 agrees at 7 bases. The CDR3 totals 16 residues. Germline V gives CDR1 LGHNA, CDR2 YSLEER. V shed 4 bases and J 0 bases; nucleotides not matched to a gene: 5. Here the CDR3 reads CASSLEGLPNTGELFF. In nucleotides, the CDR3 is TGCGCCAGCAGCCTTGAGGGACTACCGAACACCGGGGAGCTGTTTTTT.

V and J are TRBV19 and TRBJ2-1, with a tentative D call TRBD2 (5 bases). CDR1 LNHDA and CDR2 SQIVND come from the germline V gene (reference sequence). There are 16 residues in the CDR3. Deletions cut 3 bases from V and 3 bases from J, with 15 bases between. CDR3 DNA: TGTGCCAGTAGTATGTCTTCGGCGGGTTACTACAATGAGCAGTTCTTC. Residues: CASSMSSAGYYNEQFF.

This clonotype was detected a few times. Mismatch with germline at one junction end may stem from a read error. V and J are TRBV7-2 and TRBJ2-1; 7 positions match TRBD2. Germline-derived CDR1 and CDR2 are SGHTA and FQGNSA. The CDR3 length is 13 residues. The DNA for the CDR3 is TGTGCCAGCAGCTTAGGTACTAGCGTTGAGAAGTTCTTC. Protein sequence: CASSLGTSVEKFF.

The CDR3 reads CASSQGTSLRNTQYF. In DNA, the CDR3 is TGCGCCAGCAGCCAGGGTACTTCTCTGAGGAATACGCAGTATTTT. The chain couples TRBV4-3 to TRBJ2-3; D not resolved. The V gene lost 3 bases and the J gene lost 7 bases, with 17 bases spanning the gap. In germline, CDR1 is LGHNA, CDR2 YSLEER. There are 15 residues in the CDR3.

V usage is TRBV19 and J usage is TRBJ2-5; D is unresolved. Deletions cut 4 bases from V and 1 base from J, with 1 base between. The length of the CDR3 is 11 residues. Germline loops: CDR1 LNHDA, CDR2 SQIVND (reference sequence). Written as DNA, the CDR3 is TGTGCCAGTAGTACCCAAGAGACCCAGTACTTC. Its protein product is CASSTQETQYF.

The chain couples TRBV6-6 to TRBJ1-1; no definite D call. Trimming shortened V by 2 bases and J by 10 bases, and 14 bases separated the two germline ends. Germline V CDR1 and CDR2: MNHNY, SVGAGI (reference sequence). The CDR3 runs to 13 residues. The CDR3 DNA follows: TGTGCCAGCAGTTACAAGGGATGGGAGGGAGCTTTCTTT. Translated, it gives CASSYKGWEGAFF.

This sequence joins TRBV12-3 or TRBV12-4 and TRBJ1-2, with D unclear. Deletions cut 8 bases from V and 4 bases from J, with 20 bases between. The CDR3 sequence is 15 residues long. This chain's CDR3 is CASSLALRSIYGYTF. Here the CDR3 DNA reads TGTGCCAGCTCCCTCGCACTGAGGAGCATCTATGGCTACACCTTC.

This chain connects TRBV7-9 to TRBJ2-5, with 11 positions matching TRBD1. This CDR3 is built from 15 residues. V shed 6 bases and J 5 bases; nucleotides not matched to a gene: 8. Per the germline V gene, CDR1 is SEHNR and CDR2 is FQNEAQ (reference sequence). Here the CDR3 DNA reads TGTGCCAGCAGTTCAGGACAGGGGGCTGGTGAGACCCAGTACTTC. It translates to CASSSGQGAGETQYF.

CDR3 nucleotide sequence: TGCGCCAGCAGCCAAGAAATTGCTCGGGGGAATGAGCAGTTCTTC. It is translated as CASSQEIARGNEQFF. V is TRBV4-1 and J is TRBJ2-1, with a tentative D call TRBD2 (6 bases). CDR3 length: 15 residues. V was cut by 0 bases and J by 7 bases, with 13 bases left in between. The germline V gene encodes CDR1 MGHRA and CDR2 YSYEKL.

V is TRBV29-1 and J is TRBJ1-1; 9 positions agree with TRBD1. The CDR3 covers 13 residues. The V gene end was trimmed by 7 bases and the J gene end by 6 bases; junction bases not matched to a gene: 9. CDR1 is SQVTM and CDR2 is ANQGSEA in the germline V gene. The CDR3 DNA follows: TGCAGCGCGGGGACAGGGACGGTGGCTGAAGCTTTCTTT. As protein: CSAGTGTVAEAFF.

This clonotype was counted a few times. The chain recombines TRBV9 with TRBJ1-1; 8 bases are shared with TRBD1. V lost 3 bases, J lost 1 base, and 5 bases stayed unmatched. The germline CDR1 and CDR2 sequences are SGDLS and YYNGEE. The CDR3 totals 15 residues. CDR3 DNA: TGTGCCAGCAGCGCCGAGGGGACAGGGAACACTGAAGCTTTCTTT. Amino acids: CASSAEGTGNTEAFF.

This clonotype came up a few times. The chain links TRBV4-1 to TRBJ1-2; D uncertain. The CDR3 spans 15 residues. Trimming pared 4 bases from V and 1 base from J, leaving 13 bases between. The germline gives CDR1 MGHRA, CDR2 YSYEKL. In DNA form, the CDR3 reads TGCGCCAGCAGCCCCCCTGTTGGACGTAACTATGGCTACACCTTC. It yields the protein CASSPPVGRNYGYTF.

Within the sample, this clonotype is medium-sized. V gene TRBV7-6 combines with J gene TRBJ2-1, with TRBD1 as a possible D gene (5 bases). The V and J ends lost 1 base and 4 bases respectively, with 17 bases between them. Germline V gives CDR1 SGHVS, CDR2 FNYEAQ. This CDR3 has 17 residues. The CDR3 DNA sequence: TGTGCCAGCAGCTTAGATGCTGGGCAGGGAAAATACAATGAGCAGTTCTTC. The encoded protein is CASSLDAGQGKYNEQFF.

The rearrangement uses TRBV7-8 and TRBJ1-3; no firm D call. CDR3 length equals 13 residues. The germline gives CDR1 SGHVS, CDR2 FQNEAQ. V was clipped by 4 bases and J by 2 bases, with 6 bases between them. CDR3 protein: CASSYLTGNTIYF. CDR3 nucleotides: TGTGCCAGCAGCTACCTGACTGGAAACACCATATATTTT.

This clonotype was observed a handful of times. J is TRBJ1-1 and V is TRBV15; D is uncertain. Trimming left V 6 bases short and J 3 bases short, with 14 bases between. The CDR3 loop spans 14 amino acids. Germline CDR1 reads LNHNV; CDR2 reads YYDKDF (reference sequence). CDR3 in amino acids: CATRRTASDTEAFF. CDR3 DNA sequence: TGTGCCACCAGGAGGACGGCAAGCGACACTGAAGCTTTCTTT.

This clonotype was detected only a few times. The chain uses TRBV7-9 and TRBJ1-5; tentatively, D is TRBD1 (6 bases). CDR3 length: 15 residues. The V end lost 5 bases, the J end lost 3 bases, and 14 bases lay between the germline ends. CDR1 is SEHNR and CDR2 is FQNEAQ in the germline V gene (reference sequence). The CDR3 region is CASSPTDSLNQPQHF. The CDR3 bases are TGTGCCAGCAGCCCAACGGACAGCCTCAATCAGCCCCAGCATTTT.